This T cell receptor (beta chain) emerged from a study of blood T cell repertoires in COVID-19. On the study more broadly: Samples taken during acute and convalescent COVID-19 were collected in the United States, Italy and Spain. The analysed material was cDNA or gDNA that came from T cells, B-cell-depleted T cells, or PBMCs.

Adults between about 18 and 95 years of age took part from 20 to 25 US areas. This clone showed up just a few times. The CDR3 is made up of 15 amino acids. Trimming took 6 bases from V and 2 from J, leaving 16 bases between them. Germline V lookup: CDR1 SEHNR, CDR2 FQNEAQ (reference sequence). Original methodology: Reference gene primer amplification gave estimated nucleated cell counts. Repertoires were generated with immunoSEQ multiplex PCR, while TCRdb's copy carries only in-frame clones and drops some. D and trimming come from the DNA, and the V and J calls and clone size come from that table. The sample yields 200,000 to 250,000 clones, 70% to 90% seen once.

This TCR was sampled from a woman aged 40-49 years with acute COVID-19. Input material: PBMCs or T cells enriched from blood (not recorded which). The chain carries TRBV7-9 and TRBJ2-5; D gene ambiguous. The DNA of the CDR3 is TGTGCCAGCAGTTCATATGAAGCAGGTCAAGAGACCCAGTACTTC. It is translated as CASSSYEAGQETQYF.